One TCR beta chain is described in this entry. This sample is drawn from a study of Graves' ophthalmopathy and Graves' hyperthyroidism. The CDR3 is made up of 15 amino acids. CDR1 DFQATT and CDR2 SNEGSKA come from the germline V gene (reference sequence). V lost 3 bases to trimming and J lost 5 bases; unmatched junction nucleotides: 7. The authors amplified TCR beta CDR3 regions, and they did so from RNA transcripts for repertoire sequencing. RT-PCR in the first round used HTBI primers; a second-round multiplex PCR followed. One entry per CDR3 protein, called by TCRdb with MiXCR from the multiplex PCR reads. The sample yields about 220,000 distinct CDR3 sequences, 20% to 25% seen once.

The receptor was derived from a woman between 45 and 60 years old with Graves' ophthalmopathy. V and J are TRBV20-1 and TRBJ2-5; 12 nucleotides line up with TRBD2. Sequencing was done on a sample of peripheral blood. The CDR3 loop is CSASPTSGRRETQYF. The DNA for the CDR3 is TGCAGTGCTAGCCCCACTAGCGGGAGGCGGGAGACCCAGTACTTC.